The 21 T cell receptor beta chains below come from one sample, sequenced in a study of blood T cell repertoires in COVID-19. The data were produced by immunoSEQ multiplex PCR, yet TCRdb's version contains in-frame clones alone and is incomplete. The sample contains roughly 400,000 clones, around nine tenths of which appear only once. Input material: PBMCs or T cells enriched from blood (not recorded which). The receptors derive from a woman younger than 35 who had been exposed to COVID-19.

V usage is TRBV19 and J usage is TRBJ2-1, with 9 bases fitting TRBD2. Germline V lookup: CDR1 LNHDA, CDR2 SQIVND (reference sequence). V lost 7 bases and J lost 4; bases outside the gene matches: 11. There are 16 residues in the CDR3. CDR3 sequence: CASMGGLAALYNEQFF. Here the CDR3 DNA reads TGTGCCAGTATGGGGGGACTAGCAGCCCTATACAATGAGCAGTTCTTC.

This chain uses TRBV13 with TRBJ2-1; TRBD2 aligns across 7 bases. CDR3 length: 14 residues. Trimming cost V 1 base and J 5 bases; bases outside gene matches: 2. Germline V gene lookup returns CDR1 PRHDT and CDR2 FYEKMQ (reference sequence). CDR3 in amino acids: CASSLAGGNNEQFF. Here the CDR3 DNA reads TGTGCCAGCAGCTTAGCGGGGGGAAACAATGAGCAGTTCTTC.

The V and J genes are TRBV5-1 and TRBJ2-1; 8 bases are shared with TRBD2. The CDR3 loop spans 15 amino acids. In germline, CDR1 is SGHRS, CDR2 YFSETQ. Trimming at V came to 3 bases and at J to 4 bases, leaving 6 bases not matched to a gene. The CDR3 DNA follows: TGCGCCAGCAGCTCCGGGGGGGGCCCGTACAATGAGCAGTTCTTC. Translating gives CASSSGGGPYNEQFF.

The CDR3 loop is CASSVAIDSPLHF. As DNA, the CDR3 is TGTGCCAGCAGCGTAGCTATTGATTCACCCCTCCACTTT. The chain carries TRBV9 and TRBJ1-6; D unclear. Germline CDR1 reads SGDLS; CDR2 reads YYNGEE. CDR3 length: 13 amino acids. V gave up 0 bases and J gave up 8 bases, with 6 bases separating them. The full variable domain, with the rest looked up from reference TRBV9 and TRBJ1-6, is DSGVTQTPKHLITATGQRVTLRCSPRSGDLSVYWYQQSLDQGLQFLIQYYNGEERAKGNILERFSAQQFPDLHSELNLSSLELGDSALYFCASSVAIDSPLHFGNGTRLTVT.

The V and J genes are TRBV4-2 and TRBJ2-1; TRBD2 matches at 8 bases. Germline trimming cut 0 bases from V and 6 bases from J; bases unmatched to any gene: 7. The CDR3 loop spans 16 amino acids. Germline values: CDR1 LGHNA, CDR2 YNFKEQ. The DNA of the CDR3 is TGTGCCAGCAGCCAAGATCGCCTAGCGGGCGTCAATGAGCAGTTCTTC. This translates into CASSQDRLAGVNEQFF.

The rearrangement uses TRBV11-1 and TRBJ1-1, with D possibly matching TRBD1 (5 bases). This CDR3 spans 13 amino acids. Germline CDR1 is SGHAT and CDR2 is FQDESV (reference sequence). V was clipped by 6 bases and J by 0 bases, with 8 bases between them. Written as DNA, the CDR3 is TGTGCCAGCAGACGACAGCTGAACACTGAAGCTTTCTTT. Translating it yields CASRRQLNTEAFF.

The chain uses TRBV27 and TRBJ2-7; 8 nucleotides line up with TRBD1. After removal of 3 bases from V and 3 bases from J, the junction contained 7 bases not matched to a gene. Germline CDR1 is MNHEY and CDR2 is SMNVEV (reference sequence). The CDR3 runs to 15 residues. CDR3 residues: CASSFLTGEGYEQYF. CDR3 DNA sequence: TGTGCCAGCAGTTTCCTGACAGGGGAAGGCTACGAGCAGTACTTC.

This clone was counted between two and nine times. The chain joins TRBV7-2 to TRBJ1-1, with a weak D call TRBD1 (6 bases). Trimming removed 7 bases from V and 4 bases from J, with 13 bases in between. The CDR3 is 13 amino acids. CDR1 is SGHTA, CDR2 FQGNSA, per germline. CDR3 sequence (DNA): TGTGCCAGCAACCAGAGGGGGAGCACTGAAGCTTTCTTT. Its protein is CASNQRGSTEAFF.

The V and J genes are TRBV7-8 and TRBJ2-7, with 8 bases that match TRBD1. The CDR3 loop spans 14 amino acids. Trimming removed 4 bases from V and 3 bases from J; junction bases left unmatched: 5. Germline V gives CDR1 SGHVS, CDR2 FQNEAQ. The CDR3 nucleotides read TGTGCCAGCAGCTACCGGACAGGGAACTACGAGCAGTACTTC. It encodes CASSYRTGNYEQYF.

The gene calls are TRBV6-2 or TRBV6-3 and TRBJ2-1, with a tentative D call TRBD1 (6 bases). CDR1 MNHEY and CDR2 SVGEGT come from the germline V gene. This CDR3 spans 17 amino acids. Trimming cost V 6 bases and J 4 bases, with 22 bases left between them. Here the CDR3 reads CASSSHRDTQSYNEQFF. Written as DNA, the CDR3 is TGTGCCAGCAGCTCACACCGGGACACCCAATCTTACAATGAGCAGTTCTTC.

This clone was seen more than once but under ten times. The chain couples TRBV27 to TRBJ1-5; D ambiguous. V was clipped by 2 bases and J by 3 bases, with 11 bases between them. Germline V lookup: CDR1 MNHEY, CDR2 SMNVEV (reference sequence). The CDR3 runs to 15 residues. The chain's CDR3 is CASSLQPGPNQPQHF. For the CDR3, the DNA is TGTGCCAGCAGTTTACAGCCAGGTCCCAATCAGCCCCAGCATTTT.

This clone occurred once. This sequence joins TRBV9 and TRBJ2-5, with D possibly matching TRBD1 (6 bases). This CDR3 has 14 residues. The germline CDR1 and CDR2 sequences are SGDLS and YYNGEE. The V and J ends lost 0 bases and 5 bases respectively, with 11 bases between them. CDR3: CASSVVGAGETQYF. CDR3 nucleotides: TGTGCCAGCAGCGTAGTGGGGGCCGGCGAGACCCAGTACTTC. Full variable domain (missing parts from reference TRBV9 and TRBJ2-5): DSGVTQTPKHLITATGQRVTLRCSPRSGDLSVYWYQQSLDQGLQFLIQYYNGEERAKGNILERFSAQQFPDLHSELNLSSLELGDSALYFCASSVVGAGETQYFGPGTRLLVL.

In DNA, the CDR3 is TGTGCCATCAGTGTGACAGGCGACGCCTACAATGAGCAGTTCTTC. This encodes CAISVTGDAYNEQFF. The V gene is TRBV10-3, the J gene TRBJ2-1; possible D gene TRBD1, 6 bases. In germline, CDR1 is ENHRY, CDR2 SYGVKD. The CDR3 extends over 15 amino acids. The ends were cut back, 4 bases at V and 2 bases at J, with 12 bases in the middle.

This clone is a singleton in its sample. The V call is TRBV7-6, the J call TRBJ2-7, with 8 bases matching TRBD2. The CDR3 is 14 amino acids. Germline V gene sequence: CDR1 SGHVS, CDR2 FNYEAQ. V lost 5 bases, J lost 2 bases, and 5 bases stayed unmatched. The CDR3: CASSPLAGPYEQYF. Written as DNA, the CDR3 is TGTGCCAGCAGCCCCCTAGCGGGTCCCTACGAGCAGTACTTC.

The CDR3 here is CASSESVNPGGLAGADEQFF. CDR3 bases: TGCGCCAGCAGTGAGTCAGTAAACCCGGGGGGGCTAGCGGGAGCAGATGAGCAGTTCTTC. J is TRBJ2-1 and V is TRBV10-1, with 10 bases matching TRBD2. V gave up 0 bases and J gave up 8 bases; unmatched junction bases: 19. CDR1 and CDR2 from the germline V gene are WNHNN and SYGVQD (reference sequence). The CDR3 is made up of 20 amino acids.

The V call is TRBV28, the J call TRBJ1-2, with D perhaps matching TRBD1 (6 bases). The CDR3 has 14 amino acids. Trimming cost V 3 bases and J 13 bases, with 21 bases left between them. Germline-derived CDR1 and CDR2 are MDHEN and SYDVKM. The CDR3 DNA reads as TGTGCCAGCAGTTTGCGGGGGGCGTCAGATCCGGGCACCTTC. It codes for CASSLRGASDPGTF.

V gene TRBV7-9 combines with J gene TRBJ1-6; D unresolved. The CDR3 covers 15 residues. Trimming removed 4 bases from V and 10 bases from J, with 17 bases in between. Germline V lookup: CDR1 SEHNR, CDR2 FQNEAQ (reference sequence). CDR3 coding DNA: TGTGCCAGCAGCTCCCCGGGAGACGTAGGCTCACCCCTCCACTTT. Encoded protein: CASSSPGDVGSPLHF.

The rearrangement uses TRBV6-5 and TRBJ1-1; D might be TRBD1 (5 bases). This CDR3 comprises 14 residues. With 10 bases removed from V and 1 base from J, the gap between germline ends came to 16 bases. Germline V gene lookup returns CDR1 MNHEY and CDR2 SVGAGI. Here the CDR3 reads CAIMRDRGNTEAFF. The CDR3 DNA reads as TGTGCCATCATGAGAGACAGAGGGAACACTGAAGCTTTCTTT.

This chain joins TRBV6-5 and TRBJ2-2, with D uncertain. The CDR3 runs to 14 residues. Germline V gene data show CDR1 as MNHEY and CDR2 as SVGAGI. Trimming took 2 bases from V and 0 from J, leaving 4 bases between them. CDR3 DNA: TGTGCCAGCAGTTACCTAGCGAACACCGGGGAGCTGTTTTTT. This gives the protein CASSYLANTGELFF.

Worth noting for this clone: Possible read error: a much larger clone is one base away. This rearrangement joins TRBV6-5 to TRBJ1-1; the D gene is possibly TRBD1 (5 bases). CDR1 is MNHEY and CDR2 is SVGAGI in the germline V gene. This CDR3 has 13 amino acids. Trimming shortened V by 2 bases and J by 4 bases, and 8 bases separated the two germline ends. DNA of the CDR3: TGTGCCAGCAGTTACGGGGGGAGCACTGAAGCTTTCTTT. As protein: CASSYGGSTEAFF.

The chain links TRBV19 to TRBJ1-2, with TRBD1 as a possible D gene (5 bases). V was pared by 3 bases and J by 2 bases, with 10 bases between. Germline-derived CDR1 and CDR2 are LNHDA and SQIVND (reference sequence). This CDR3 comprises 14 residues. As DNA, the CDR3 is TGTGCCAGTAGTATGTATCAGGGAAACTATGGCTACACCTTC. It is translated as CASSMYQGNYGYTF.